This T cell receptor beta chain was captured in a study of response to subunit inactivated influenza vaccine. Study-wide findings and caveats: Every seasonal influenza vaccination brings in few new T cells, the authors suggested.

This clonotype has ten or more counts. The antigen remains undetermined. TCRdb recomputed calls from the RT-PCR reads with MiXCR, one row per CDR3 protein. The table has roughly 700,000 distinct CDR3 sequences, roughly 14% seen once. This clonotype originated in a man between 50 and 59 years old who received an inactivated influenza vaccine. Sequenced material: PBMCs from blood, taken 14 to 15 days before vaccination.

The DNA for the CDR3 is TGTGCCAGCAGTTATCTCCGAGCGGGAGTCACCGGGGAGCTGTTTTTT. This translates into CASSYLRAGVTGELFF. The chain combines TRBV12-3 or TRBV12-4 with TRBJ2-2, with 8 bases identical to TRBD2. This CDR3 is 16 amino acids long. Trimming cost V 4 bases and J 4 bases; bases outside gene matches: 8.